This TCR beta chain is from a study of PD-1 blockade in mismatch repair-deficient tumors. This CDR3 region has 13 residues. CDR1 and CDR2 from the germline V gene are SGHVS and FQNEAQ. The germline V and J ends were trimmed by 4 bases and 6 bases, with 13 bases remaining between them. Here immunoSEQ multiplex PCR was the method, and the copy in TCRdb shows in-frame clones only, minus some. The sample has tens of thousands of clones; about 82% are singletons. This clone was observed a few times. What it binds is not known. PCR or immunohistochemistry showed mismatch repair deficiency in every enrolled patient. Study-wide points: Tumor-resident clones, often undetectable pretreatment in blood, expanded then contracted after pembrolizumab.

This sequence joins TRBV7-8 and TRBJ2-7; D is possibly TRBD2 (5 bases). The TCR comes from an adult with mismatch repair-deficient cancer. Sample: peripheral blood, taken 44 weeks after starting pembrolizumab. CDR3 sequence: CASSSAGVPEQYF. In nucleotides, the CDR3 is TGTGCCAGCAGCTCGGCGGGCGTACCCGAGCAGTACTTC.